What follows are 6 T cell receptor beta chains derived from one specimen sequenced in a study of cytomegalovirus exposure and HLA in healthy donors. PCR used 60 Vbeta primers and 13 Jbeta primers. Method: immunoSEQ multiplex PCR; TCRdb's copy keeps in-frame clones and lacks some. The profile shows around 20,000 clones, about 80% of them singletons. Specimen: PBMCs. These receptors were taken from a human donor in good health.

The rearrangement links TRBV5-1 to TRBJ1-1; 9 bases align to TRBD1. V lost 1 base to trimming and J lost 3 bases; unmatched junction nucleotides: 4. Germline V CDR1 and CDR2: SGHRS, YFSETQ. The CDR3 sequence is 15 residues long. The CDR3 DNA is TGCGCCAGCAGCTTGCTGGGACAGGGACACACTGAAGCTTTCTTT. Its protein is CASSLLGQGHTEAFF.

The chain has TRBV2 and TRBJ1-4; 8 nucleotides agree with TRBD1. V trimming: 8 bases; J trimming: 4 bases; junction bases outside the gene matches: 6. This CDR3 region has 14 residues. Germline CDR1 and CDR2: SNHLY and FYNNEI. In nucleotides, the CDR3 is TGTGCCAGCGGACGACAGGGGATTAATGAAAAACTGTTTTTT. This codes for CASGRQGINEKLFF.

This clone was seen just once. The chain couples TRBV5-1 to TRBJ2-1; TRBD2 matches 10 bases. V shed 0 bases and J 7 bases; nucleotides not matched to a gene: 7. Germline V gene sequence: CDR1 SGHRS, CDR2 YFSETQ. The CDR3 has 16 amino acids. The CDR3, as DNA: TGCGCCAGCAGCTTGGCTAGCGGGAGAATAGGGAATGAGCAGTTCTTC. It encodes CASSLASGRIGNEQFF.

The chain is built from TRBV14 and TRBJ2-3; 9 nucleotides line up with TRBD1. The trim removed 3 bases at V and 4 bases at J, leaving 8 bases unmatched. Germline assignment: CDR1 SGHDN and CDR2 FVKESK. This CDR3 has 16 amino acids. The CDR3 loop reads CASSHYRRTGADTQYF. The CDR3 DNA reads TGTGCCAGCAGCCACTATCGGAGGACAGGGGCAGATACGCAGTATTTT. The whole variable domain, filled in from reference TRBV14 and TRBJ2-3, reads EAGVTQFPSHSVIEKGQTVTLRCDPISGHDNLYWYRRVMGKEIKFLLHFVKESKQDESGMPNNRFLAERTGGTYSTLKVQPAELEDSGVYFCASSHYRRTGADTQYFGPGTRLTVL.

This sequence joins TRBV30 and TRBJ2-7, with D perhaps matching TRBD2 (6 bases). In germline, CDR1 is GTSNPN, CDR2 SVGIG (reference sequence). Trimming removed 2 bases at V and 6 bases at J, with 11 bases between. This CDR3 region has 12 residues. DNA of the CDR3: TGTGCCTGGAGTATAAACGGGGGCGAGCAGTACTTC. This codes for CAWSINGGEQYF.

This clone was seen only once. The rearrangement links TRBV19 to TRBJ1-1; possibly TRBD1 for D (5 bases). Trimming shortened V by 7 bases and J by 8 bases, and 14 bases separated the two germline ends. Germline CDR1 reads LNHDA; CDR2 reads SQIVND (reference sequence). The CDR3 has 12 amino acids. The CDR3 coding sequence is TGTGCCAGTACCCTCAATAAGGGGGAAGCTTTCTTT. It is translated as CASTLNKGEAFF. The entire variable domain, with the rest obtained from reference TRBV19 and TRBJ1-1, is as follows: DGGITQSPKYLFRKEGQNVTLSCEQNLNHDAMYWYRQDPGQGLRLIYYSQIVNDFQKGDIAEGYSVSREKKESFPLTVTSAQKNPTAFYLCASTLNKGEAFFGQGTRLTVV.